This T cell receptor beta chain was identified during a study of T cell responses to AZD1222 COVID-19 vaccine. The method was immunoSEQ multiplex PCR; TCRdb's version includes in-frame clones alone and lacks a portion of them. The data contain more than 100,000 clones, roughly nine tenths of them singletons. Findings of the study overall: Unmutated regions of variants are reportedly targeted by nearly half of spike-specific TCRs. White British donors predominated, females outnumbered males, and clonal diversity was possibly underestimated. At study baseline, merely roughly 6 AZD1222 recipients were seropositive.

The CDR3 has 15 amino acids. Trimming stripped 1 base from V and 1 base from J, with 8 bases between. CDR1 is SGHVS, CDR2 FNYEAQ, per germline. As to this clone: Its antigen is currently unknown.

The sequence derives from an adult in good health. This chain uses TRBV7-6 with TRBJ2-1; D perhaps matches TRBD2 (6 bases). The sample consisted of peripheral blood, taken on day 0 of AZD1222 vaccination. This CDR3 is CASSLDLASYNEQFF. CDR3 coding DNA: TGTGCCAGCAGCTTAGATCTAGCGTCCTACAATGAGCAGTTCTTC.